This entry lists 28 T cell receptor beta chains sequenced from one sample in a study of blood T cell repertoires in COVID-19. Clones were sequenced by immunoSEQ multiplex PCR, and TCRdb holds only the in-frame ones, with some missing. The table records 75,000 to 95,000 clones, approximately 79% of them present only once. Sequenced input: peripheral blood. These receptors all come from a woman of 80 years or more with active or convalescent COVID-19.

V usage is TRBV24-1 and J usage is TRBJ2-7, with TRBD2 matching 10 bases. After removal of 9 bases from V and 5 bases from J, the junction contained 9 bases not matched to a gene. The CDR3 has 14 amino acids. Germline CDR1 and CDR2: KGHDR and SFDVKD. This chain's CDR3 is CATSEREGIDEQYF. The CDR3 nucleotides read TGTGCCACCTCGGAGCGGGAGGGCATCGACGAGCAGTACTTC.

V usage is TRBV11-3 and J usage is TRBJ2-3; TRBD2 matches at 9 bases. Germline trimming cut 5 bases from V and 5 bases from J; bases unmatched to any gene: 11. CDR3 length equals 16 residues. The germline V gene encodes CDR1 SGHNT and CDR2 YENEEA. CDR3 in amino acids: CASSPGGSGRRDTQYF. Here the CDR3 DNA reads TGTGCCAGCAGCCCGGGCGGGAGCGGGAGGCGAGATACGCAGTATTTT. The full variable domain, its missing parts supplied by reference TRBV11-3 and TRBJ2-3, is EAGVVQSPRYKIIEKKQPVAFWCNPISGHNTLYWYLQNLGQGPELLIRYENEEAVDDSQLPKDRFSAERLKGVDSTLKIQPAELGDSAVYLCASSPGGSGRRDTQYFGPGTRLTVL.

The CDR3 is CASSHPDFYEQYF. The DNA of the CDR3 is TGTGCCAGCAGCCACCCGGACTTCTACGAGCAGTACTTC. The gene calls are TRBV9 and TRBJ2-7; weak D call: TRBD2 (5 bases). This CDR3 region has 13 residues. Germline CDR1 and CDR2: SGDLS and YYNGEE. The V and J ends lost 4 bases and 3 bases respectively, with 11 bases between them.

A few counts support this clone. The chain has TRBV7-2 and TRBJ2-5; D gene ambiguous. This CDR3 region has 13 residues. The germline CDR1 and CDR2 sequences are SGHTA and FQGNSA. Trimming took off 5 bases at V and 4 bases at J, with 11 bases between the two ends. The CDR3 nucleotides are TGTGCCAGCAGCCCATTCAGGTTAGAGACCCAGTACTTC. It is translated as CASSPFRLETQYF. The whole variable domain, filled in from reference TRBV7-2 and TRBJ2-5, reads GAGVSQSPSNKVTEKGKDVELRCDPISGHTALYWYRQSLGQGLEFLIYFQGNSAPDKSGLPSDRFSAERTGGSVSTLTIQRTQQEDSAVYLCASSPFRLETQYFGPGTRLLVL.

The chain employs TRBV3-1 (or the pseudogene TRBV3-2) and TRBJ2-2; 8 bases align to TRBD2. The CDR3 totals 15 residues. Germline-derived CDR1 and CDR2 are LGHDT and YNNKEL (reference sequence). V gave up 4 bases and J gave up 4 bases; unmatched junction bases: 5. CDR3 DNA: TGTGCCAGCAGCCTTCGGACTAGCATCACCGGGGAGCTGTTTTTT. It codes for CASSLRTSITGELFF.

The rearrangement joins TRBV6-2 or TRBV6-3 to TRBJ1-5; TRBD1 aligns across 8 bases. V gave up 6 bases and J gave up 0 bases; unmatched junction bases: 13. CDR1 and CDR2 from the germline V gene are MNHEY and SVGEGT. The CDR3 spans 18 residues. CDR3 loop: CASSPRTGRGISNQPQHF. For the CDR3, the DNA is TGTGCCAGCAGCCCAAGGACAGGGAGGGGGATTAGCAATCAGCCCCAGCATTTT.

The genes are TRBV7-9 and TRBJ2-1; 10 nucleotides agree with TRBD1. CDR3 length: 15 amino acids. Germline-derived CDR1 and CDR2 are SEHNR and FQNEAQ (reference sequence). V lost 6 bases and J lost 16; bases outside the gene matches: 18. The CDR3 here is CASSYDRGLSGSYFF. CDR3 DNA: TGTGCCAGCAGTTATGACAGGGGGCTGAGCGGGAGTTATTTCTTC.

The CDR3 loop is CATSDSGQGGTDTQYF. The CDR3 nucleotides are TGTGCCACCAGTGACTCCGGACAGGGAGGCACAGATACGCAGTATTTT. This chain connects TRBV24-1 to TRBJ2-3, with 8 bases fitting TRBD1. This CDR3 has 16 residues. CDR1 is KGHDR and CDR2 is SFDVKD in the germline V gene. With V trimmed by 4 bases and J by 1 base, 6 bases remained unmatched.

This rearrangement joins TRBV7-9 to TRBJ1-1; possibly TRBD1 for D (6 bases). The CDR3 runs to 12 residues. The germline V gene encodes CDR1 SEHNR and CDR2 FQNEAQ (reference sequence). The germline V and J ends were trimmed by 5 bases and 10 bases, with 14 bases remaining between them. The CDR3 DNA is TGTGCCAGCAGCCAGGGACACCTTGGAGCTTTCTTT. As protein: CASSQGHLGAFF.

CDR3 amino acids: CASSRTLEQFF. The CDR3 coding sequence is TGTGCCAGCAGCAGGACTCTTGAGCAGTTCTTC. J is TRBJ2-1 and V is TRBV5-6, with D possibly TRBD2 on 5 matching bases. Trimming removed 4 bases at V and 9 bases at J, with 8 bases between. The CDR3 has 11 amino acids. Germline-derived CDR1 and CDR2 are SGHDT and YYEEEE.

The chain recombines TRBV7-8 with TRBJ1-2; possibly TRBD1 for D (5 bases). The germline V and J ends were trimmed by 5 bases and 4 bases, with 14 bases remaining between them. The CDR3 has 14 residues. Per the germline V gene, CDR1 is SGHVS and CDR2 is FQNEAQ. CDR3 region: CASSQPGQAYGYTF. Written as DNA, the CDR3 is TGTGCCAGCAGCCAACCAGGGCAGGCCTATGGCTACACCTTC.

The V call is TRBV5-8, the J call TRBJ2-1, with 13 nucleotides matching TRBD2. The CDR3 totals 15 residues. Germline loops: CDR1 SGHTS, CDR2 YDEGEE. The ends lost 4 bases at V and 8 bases at J; junction bases unmatched: 6. The CDR3 DNA is TGTGCCAGCAGCCGAGGACTAGCGGGAGTATATGAGCAGTTCTTC. Its translation: CASSRGLAGVYEQFF.

The table lists this clone with a few counts. The rearrangement joins TRBV7-5 to TRBJ2-7; the table assigns TRBD1, which was not confirmed against the DNA. TRBV7-5 is given as a pseudogene. This CDR3 has 13 amino acids. The CDR3: CARSSQGLYEQYF. The CDR3 nucleotides read TGTGCCAGAAGCTCACAGGGTCTCTACGAGCAGTACTTC.

The V gene is TRBV6-5, the J gene TRBJ1-6, with 8 bases identical to TRBD1. The CDR3 extends over 14 amino acids. Germline lookup yields CDR1 MNHEY and CDR2 SVGAGI. The trim removed 8 bases at V and 3 bases at J, leaving 3 bases unmatched. CDR3: CASGTGGYNSPLHF. CDR3 sequence (DNA): TGTGCCAGCGGAACAGGGGGCTATAATTCACCCCTCCACTTT.

With regard to this clone: Sequence at one end of the junction differs from germline and may be a read error. The V call is TRBV10-3, the J call TRBJ2-7, with 9 bases that match TRBD1. Germline CDR1 reads ENHRY; CDR2 reads SYGVKD. The CDR3 has 14 residues. CDR3: CANSQGTGFWEQYF. The CDR3 DNA is TGTGCCAACAGTCAGGGGACAGGGTTTTGGGAGCAGTACTTC.

This clone was seen a handful of times. This chain connects TRBV13 to TRBJ1-1; TRBD1 aligns across 10 bases. The CDR3 totals 15 residues. Germline V gene lookup returns CDR1 PRHDT and CDR2 FYEKMQ (reference sequence). Losses at the gene ends were 2 bases for V and 5 bases for J; bases not matched to a gene: 5. CDR3 DNA sequence: TGTGCCAGCAGCTTACGGGACAGGGGTTGGACTGAAGCTTTCTTT. It yields the protein CASSLRDRGWTEAFF.

This chain connects TRBV24-1 to TRBJ2-1; D uncertain. The CDR3 is made up of 12 amino acids. The germline V gene has CDR1 KGHDR and CDR2 SFDVKD. V was shortened by 5 bases and J by 7 bases, with 8 bases between the two germline ends. Here the CDR3 DNA reads TGTGCCACCAGTGCAGGTTGGAATGAGCAGTTCTTC. The encoded protein is CATSAGWNEQFF.

The J gene is TRBJ1-1, the V gene TRBV7-9, with D unresolved. The ends were cut back, 0 bases at V and 11 bases at J, with 10 bases in the middle. This CDR3 spans 12 amino acids. Germline V gene sequence: CDR1 SEHNR, CDR2 FQNEAQ (reference sequence). The CDR3 loop is CASSLAPFEAFF. CDR3 bases: TGTGCCAGCAGCTTAGCGCCTTTCGAGGCTTTCTTT. Full variable domain (missing parts from reference TRBV7-9 and TRBJ1-1): DTGVSQNPRHKITKRGQNVTFRCDPISEHNRLYWYRQTLGQGPEFLTYFQNEAQLEKSRLLSDRFSAERPKGSFSTLEIQRTEQGDSAMYLCASSLAPFEAFFGQGTRLTVV.

This chain connects TRBV29-1 to TRBJ2-1, with 7 bases lining up with TRBD2. CDR3 length: 14 amino acids. Germline V gene sequence: CDR1 SQVTM, CDR2 ANQGSEA. The V and J ends lost 6 bases and 6 bases, in that order; junction bases with no gene match: 11. The CDR3 bases are TGCAGCGTCTCTAGAACGGGAGGTCTCAATGAGCAGTTCTTC. As protein: CSVSRTGGLNEQFF.

With respect to this clone: The junction departs from germline at one end; a sequencing error may be responsible. The rearrangement joins TRBV5-8 to TRBJ2-1; the D gene is possibly TRBD2 (6 bases). The germline CDR1 and CDR2 sequences are SGHTS and YDEGEE. The CDR3 has 15 amino acids. In DNA form, the CDR3 reads TGTGCCAGCAGCTCCACTCGCGGGATCTACCATGAGCAGTTCTTC. Translation: CASSSTRGIYHEQFF.

V is TRBV3-1 (or the pseudogene TRBV3-2) and J is TRBJ1-5, with D tentatively TRBD1 (6 bases). CDR3 length equals 24 residues. V shed 0 bases and J shed 0 bases, with 33 bases lying between them. CDR1 is LGHDT, CDR2 YNNKEL, per germline (reference sequence). DNA for the CDR3: TGTGCCAGCAGCCAAGATCCTTGTCCAGGGGTCCCAAAACGACGTTCATATAGCAATCAGCCCCAGCATTTT. Amino acid sequence: CASSQDPCPGVPKRRSYSNQPQHF.

The rearrangement uses TRBV25-1 and TRBJ2-2, with D possibly being TRBD1 (7 bases). The CDR3 is 15 residues long. Germline V lookup: CDR1 MGHDK, CDR2 SYGVNS. V lost 6 bases and J lost 6, with 17 bases in between. CDR3 amino acids: CASRPGGKPAGELFF. In nucleotides, the CDR3 is TGTGCCAGCAGGCCAGGGGGGAAACCGGCCGGGGAGCTGTTTTTT.

The chain is built from TRBV7-9 and TRBJ2-1; 8 positions match TRBD1. The junction had 8 bases not matched to a gene; V was cut back by 7 bases and J by 3 bases. Per germline, CDR1 SEHNR and CDR2 FQNEAQ (reference sequence). The CDR3 extends over 15 amino acids. The CDR3: CASTTGGQGYNEQFF. The CDR3 coding sequence is TGTGCCAGCACCACCGGCGGACAGGGCTACAATGAGCAGTTCTTC.

The chain joins TRBV9 to TRBJ1-2, with TRBD1 as a possible D gene (6 bases). Germline values: CDR1 SGDLS, CDR2 YYNGEE. Deletions cut 7 bases from V and 2 bases from J, with 15 bases between. The CDR3 is 14 amino acids. The CDR3 here is CASSGQYGNYGYTF. The CDR3 DNA follows: TGTGCCAGCTCCGGACAGTATGGGAACTATGGCTACACCTTC. The full variable domain, in which reference TRBV9 and TRBJ1-2 provide the parts outside the CDR3, is DSGVTQTPKHLITATGQRVTLRCSPRSGDLSVYWYQQSLDQGLQFLIQYYNGEERAKGNILERFSAQQFPDLHSELNLSSLELGDSALYFCASSGQYGNYGYTFGSGTRLTVV.

This chain connects TRBV11-2 to TRBJ1-6; a possible D gene is TRBD1 (5 bases). The CDR3 length is 14 residues. The germline V gene encodes CDR1 SGHAT and CDR2 FQNNGV. V lost 2 bases and J 12 bases, leaving 14 bases between the germline ends. CDR3 loop: CASSLIGRGGPLHF. CDR3 bases: TGTGCCAGCAGCTTAATCGGACGGGGGGGACCCCTCCACTTT. Complete variable domain (other parts from reference TRBV11-2 and TRBJ1-6): EAGVAQSPRYKIIEKRQSVAFWCNPISGHATLYWYQQILGQGPKLLIQFQNNGVVDDSQLPKDRFSAERLKGVDSTLKIQPAKLEDSAVYLCASSLIGRGGPLHFGNGTRLTVT.

The chain has TRBV28 and TRBJ2-7; 13 bases match TRBD2. J lost 7 bases, V lost 6 bases, and 9 bases had no gene match. The germline CDR1 and CDR2 sequences are MDHEN and SYDVKM. CDR3 length equals 15 residues. CDR3 protein: CASSPGLAGVEEQYF. The CDR3 nucleotides read TGTGCCAGCAGCCCCGGACTAGCGGGAGTTGAAGAGCAGTACTTC.

This clone showed up just once. The V call is TRBV5-4, the J call TRBJ1-2; TRBD1 matches 9 bases. Germline loops: CDR1 SGHNT, CDR2 YYREEE (reference sequence). This CDR3 is 14 amino acids long. Trimming cost V 4 bases and J 4 bases; bases outside gene matches: 5. The CDR3 loop reads CASSRTGDSYGYTF. In DNA, the CDR3 is TGTGCCAGCAGCCGGACAGGGGATAGCTATGGCTACACCTTC.

The chain is built from TRBV4-3 and TRBJ2-1, with 11 bases identical to TRBD2. This CDR3 comprises 16 residues. Looked up from germline, CDR1 is LGHNA and CDR2 is YSLEER. V shed 2 bases, J shed 6 bases, and the junction held 6 bases outside the gene matches. The CDR3, as DNA: TGCGCCAGCAGCCAAAGACCTAGCGGGGGGATCAATGAGCAGTTCTTC. The encoded protein is CASSQRPSGGINEQFF.